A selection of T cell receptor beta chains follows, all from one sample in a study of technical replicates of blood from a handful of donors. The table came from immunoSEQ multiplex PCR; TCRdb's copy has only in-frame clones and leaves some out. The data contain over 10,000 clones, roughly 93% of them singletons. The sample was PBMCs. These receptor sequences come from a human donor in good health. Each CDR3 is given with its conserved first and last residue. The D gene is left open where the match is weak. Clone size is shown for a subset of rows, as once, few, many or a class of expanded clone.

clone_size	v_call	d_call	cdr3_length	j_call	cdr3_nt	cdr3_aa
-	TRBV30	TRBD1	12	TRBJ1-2	TGTGCCTGGACAGGGGGAGGCTATGGCTACACCTTC	CAWTGGGYGYTF
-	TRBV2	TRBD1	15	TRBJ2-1	TGTGCCAGCAGCGTGGACAGGGGGCGGGACAATGAGCAGTTCTTC	CASSVDRGRDNEQFF
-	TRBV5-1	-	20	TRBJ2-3	TGCGCCAGCAGCCCGGCCGGGCTCGACAGCTACCTAAGAAGCACAGATACGCAGTATTTT	CASSPAGLDSYLRSTDTQYF
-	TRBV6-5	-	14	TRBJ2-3	TGTGCCAGCAGTACTGGAGTTGGGACAGATACGCAGTATTTT	CASSTGVGTDTQYF
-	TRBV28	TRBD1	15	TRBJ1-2	TGTGCCAGCGTTTGGGGACAGGGGTCGGACTATGGCTACACCTTC	CASVWGQGSDYGYTF
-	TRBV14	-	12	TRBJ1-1	TGTGCCAGCAGTCTCGGGGGGATTGAAGCTTTCTTT	CASSLGGIEAFF
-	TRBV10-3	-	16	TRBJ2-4	TGTGCCATCAGTGAGGCAGTTGCGGATGCCAAAAACATTCAGTACTTC	CAISEAVADAKNIQYF
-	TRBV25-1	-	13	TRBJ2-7	TGTGCCAGCAGTGAAGCTAACTCCTACGAGCAGTACTTC	CASSEANSYEQYF
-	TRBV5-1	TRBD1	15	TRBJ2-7	TGCGCCAGCAGCTCACCGGGACAGGGACATTACGAGCAGTACTTC	CASSSPGQGHYEQYF
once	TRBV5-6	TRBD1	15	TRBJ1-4	TGTGCCAGCACCGAGACAGGGCTGGCTAATGAAAAACTGTTTTTT	CASTETGLANEKLFF
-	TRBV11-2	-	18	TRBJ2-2	TGTGCCAGCAGCTTAGAGTTCAGGGGTTACGCGAACACCGGGGAGCTGTTTTTT	CASSLEFRGYANTGELFF
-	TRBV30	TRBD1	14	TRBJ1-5	TGTGCCTGGAGTGGGGGACAGGTGGATCAGCCCCAGCATTTT	CAWSGGQVDQPQHF
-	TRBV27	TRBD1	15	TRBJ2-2	TGTGCCAGCACCGAACAGGGGGCGGGCACCGGGGAGCTGTTTTTT	CASTEQGAGTGELFF
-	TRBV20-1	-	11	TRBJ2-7	TGCAGTGCCGCGTGGGGAGCCGAGCAGTACTTC	CSAAWGAEQYF
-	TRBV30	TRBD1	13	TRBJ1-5	TGTGCCTGGGGGAGGACAGGGGACTCGCCCCAGCATTTT	CAWGRTGDSPQHF
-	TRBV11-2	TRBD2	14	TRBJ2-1	TGTGCCACCCGGGGGCTAGCGGGAGTTAATGAGCAGTTCTTC	CATRGLAGVNEQFF
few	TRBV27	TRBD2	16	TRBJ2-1	TGTGCCAGCATCCCGACTAGCGAGAGCTCCTACAATGAGCAGTTCTTC	CASIPTSESSYNEQFF
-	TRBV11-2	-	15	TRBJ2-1	TGTGCCAGCAAAAGGAGCGGACAGTACTCGAATGAGCAGTTCTTC	CASKRSGQYSNEQFF
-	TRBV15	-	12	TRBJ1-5	TGTGCCACCAGCGGGGGGGGTCAGCCCCAGCATTTT	CATSGGGQPQHF
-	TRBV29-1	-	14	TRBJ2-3	TGCAGCGTTGAATCAGGGGACGGCACAGATACGCAGTATTTT	CSVESGDGTDTQYF
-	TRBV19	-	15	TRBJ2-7	TGTGCCAGTAGTATAAGCCTGGAACTAGCCCACGAGCAGTACTTC	CASSISLELAHEQYF
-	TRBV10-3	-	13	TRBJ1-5	TGTGCCATCAGTGAGGGGGGGGGCCAGCCCCAGCATTTT	CAISEGGGQPQHF
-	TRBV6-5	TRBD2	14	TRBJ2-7	TGTGCCAGCAGTACGACTAGCGACACAGACAGGCAGTACTTC	CASSTTSDTDRQYF